What follows are 25 T cell receptor beta chains derived from one specimen sequenced in a study of blood T cells in healthy people across ages. Combining a sample-barcoded 5' primer with a J-beta primer mix, a second PCR ran for 7 to 11 cycles. TCRdb re-analysed the 5' RACE reads in MiXCR, keeping a single row per CDR3 protein. The sample has hundreds of thousands of distinct CDR3 sequences; about 21% are singletons. Sequencing was done on a sample of blood. Receptors originate from a man between 65 and 79 years old in good health.

The chain combines TRBV3-1 with TRBJ2-3; D might be TRBD2 (6 bases). This CDR3 is built from 14 residues. V lost 5 bases and J 4 bases, leaving 13 bases between the germline ends. The germline gives CDR1 LGHDT, CDR2 YNNKEL (reference sequence). CDR3 sequence reads: CASSLTSAPDTQYF. In DNA, the CDR3 is TGTGCCAGCAGCTTGACTAGTGCCCCAGATACGCAGTATTTT.

V usage is TRBV5-1 and J usage is TRBJ2-5, with TRBD2 as a possible D gene (5 bases). Between the trimmed V and J ends, which lost 2 bases and 6 bases, there was a span of 11 bases. The CDR3 sequence is 13 residues long. CDR1 SGHRS and CDR2 YFSETQ come from the germline V gene. This chain's CDR3 is CASSFEGEKTQYF. CDR3 bases: TGCGCCAGCAGCTTCGAGGGAGAGAAGACCCAGTACTTC.

This clonotype was seen a few times. The rearrangement joins TRBV5-1 to TRBJ1-1; maybe TRBD1 (5 bases). With 1 base removed from V and 1 base from J, the gap between germline ends came to 11 bases. The CDR3 has 15 residues. Per the germline V gene, CDR1 is SGHRS and CDR2 is YFSETQ. Written as DNA, the CDR3 is TGCGCCAGCAGCTTGCGTGACACAGGGAACACTGAAGCTTTCTTT. It is translated as CASSLRDTGNTEAFF.

The chain combines TRBV6-2 or TRBV6-3 with TRBJ2-5; D is unresolved. Germline lookup yields CDR1 MNHEY and CDR2 SVGEGT. Trimming shortened V by 0 bases and J by 0 bases, and 8 bases separated the two germline ends. This CDR3 is built from 15 residues. This chain's CDR3 is CASSYSARNQETQYF. The CDR3 bases are TGTGCCAGCAGTTACTCGGCCAGGAACCAAGAGACCCAGTACTTC.

This clonotype was observed a handful of times. As the CDR3 is not closed by the conserved phenylalanine or tryptophan, this likely results from a read error. This rearrangement joins TRBV14 to TRBJ2-5; 12 bases are a match to TRBD2. The J call could be wrong; TRBJ2-1 is a better fit for the DNA end. The CDR3 totals 15 residues. In germline, CDR1 is SGHDN, CDR2 FVKESK. DNA of the CDR3: TGTGCCAGCAGCCCGTGGACTAGCGGGAACAATGAGCAGTTCCTC. As protein: CASSPWTSGNNEQFL.

A few counts support this clonotype. V and J are TRBV10-3 and TRBJ2-7; 8 bases match TRBD1. This CDR3 is 14 amino acids long. J gave up 3 bases and V 8 bases, and 9 bases lay outside the gene matches. Germline CDR1 is ENHRY and CDR2 is SYGVKD. In nucleotides, the CDR3 is TGTGCCATCGGACAGGGAGGTCTCGGCTACGAGCAGTACTTC. Encoded protein: CAIGQGGLGYEQYF.

This clonotype was seen a single time. The chain has TRBV20-1 and TRBJ1-1; D is ambiguous. CDR1 is DFQATT, CDR2 SNEGSKA, per germline (reference sequence). This CDR3 is built from 15 residues. V was pared by 1 base and J by 1 base, with 13 bases between. CDR3 loop: CSARAFRAQNTEAFF. The CDR3 region has the DNA TGCAGTGCTAGAGCCTTCCGGGCCCAGAACACTGAAGCTTTCTTT.

There are a few counts of this clonotype. This rearrangement joins TRBV25-1 to TRBJ2-7, with D hard to call. CDR1 and CDR2 from the germline V gene are MGHDK and SYGVNS. The length of the CDR3 is 14 residues. V dropped 6 bases and J dropped 1 base, with 13 bases sitting between them. In DNA form, the CDR3 reads TGTGCCAGCAGCCCAAAGGCCAGATCCTACGAGCAGTACTTC. This codes for CASSPKARSYEQYF.

In nucleotides, the CDR3 is TGTGCCAGCAGTGCGGGTGTGAGCTTGTACTTC. This codes for CASSAGVSLYF. This sequence joins TRBV2 and TRBJ2-7; D gene uncertain. The CDR3 runs 11 residues. The V gene lost 4 bases and the J gene lost 12 bases, with 13 bases spanning the gap. Germline lookup yields CDR1 SNHLY and CDR2 FYNNEI.

This sequence joins TRBV30 and TRBJ1-6; D perhaps matches TRBD1 (5 bases). V gave up 0 bases and J gave up 6 bases, with 9 bases separating them. Germline V lookup: CDR1 GTSNPN, CDR2 SVGIG (reference sequence). This CDR3 has 14 residues. CDR3 coding DNA: TGTGCCTGGAGTGTGGGGCCTGGTAATTCACCCCTCCACTTT. This encodes CAWSVGPGNSPLHF.

The chain joins TRBV5-4 to TRBJ2-2; the D gene is possibly TRBD2 (5 bases). This CDR3 has 16 amino acids. Per germline, CDR1 SGHNT and CDR2 YYREEE (reference sequence). V was clipped by 0 bases and J by 8 bases, with 17 bases between them. The chain's CDR3 is CASSLGLAATPGELFF. The DNA of the CDR3 is TGTGCCAGCAGCTTGGGGCTAGCCGCTACACCGGGGGAGCTGTTTTTT. Full variable domain (outside the CDR3, taken from reference TRBV5-4 and TRBJ2-2): ETGVTQSPTHLIKTRGQQVTLRCSSQSGHNTVSWYQQALGQGPQFIFQYYREEENGRGNFPPRFSGLQFPNYSSELNVNALELDDSALYLCASSLGLAATPGELFFGEGSRLTVL.

This clonotype was found many times. V is TRBV7-2 and J is TRBJ1-2; D is ambiguous. Germline V lookup: CDR1 SGHTA, CDR2 FQGNSA. The CDR3 is 13 residues long. The V gene lost 1 base and the J gene lost 5 bases, with 8 bases spanning the gap. The CDR3 DNA reads as TGTGCCAGCAGCTTAGGCAGACTTTATGGCTACACCTTC. This codes for CASSLGRLYGYTF.

This clonotype was counted a few times. J is TRBJ2-7 and V is TRBV6-5; a weak D match, TRBD2 (5 bases). The CDR3 sequence is 14 residues long. Germline CDR1 is MNHEY and CDR2 is SVGAGI. Deletions cut 0 bases from V and 6 bases from J, with 12 bases between. Here the CDR3 DNA reads TGTGCCAGCAGTTACTCGTCGGGGTCGGGCGAGCAGTACTTC. Translation: CASSYSSGSGEQYF.

This clonotype was counted ten times or more. The V and J genes are TRBV20-1 and TRBJ1-1; D is unresolved. The germline V and J ends were trimmed by 3 bases and 0 bases, with 11 bases remaining between them. CDR1 is DFQATT and CDR2 is SNEGSKA in the germline V gene (reference sequence). This CDR3 comprises 14 residues. The CDR3: CSASWQVMNTEAFF. In DNA form, the CDR3 reads TGCAGTGCTAGTTGGCAGGTCATGAACACTGAAGCTTTCTTT.

Only a few counts were recorded for this clonotype. The chain is built from TRBV20-1 and TRBJ2-1; D not certain. Trimming left V 5 bases short and J 7 bases short, with 15 bases between. The CDR3 runs to 13 residues. CDR1 DFQATT and CDR2 SNEGSKA come from the germline V gene (reference sequence). The chain's CDR3 is CSAPYPGRNEQFF. For the CDR3, the DNA is TGCAGTGCTCCCTATCCCGGGCGGAATGAGCAGTTCTTC.

This chain uses TRBV20-1 with TRBJ2-6, with 9 bases aligning to TRBD1. The J segment lost 1 base and the V segment lost 0 bases, leaving 7 bases of the junction unmatched. The CDR3 is made up of 18 amino acids. The germline CDR1 and CDR2 sequences are DFQATT and SNEGSKA (reference sequence). The CDR3 bases are TGCAGTGCTAGAGAACCGACAGGGGGTTTATCTGGGGCCAACGTCCTGACTTTC. As protein: CSAREPTGGLSGANVLTF.

The chain joins TRBV20-1 to TRBJ2-5; the D is unclear. This CDR3 contains 15 residues. V was clipped by 0 bases and J by 4 bases, with 15 bases between them. Germline CDR1 reads DFQATT; CDR2 reads SNEGSKA (reference sequence). The CDR3 loop reads CSARDAREGLETQYF. DNA for the CDR3: TGCAGTGCTAGAGATGCCCGCGAAGGGCTAGAGACCCAGTACTTC.

Regarding this clonotype: Since a much larger clone is just one base distant, this may be a read error. The rearrangement links TRBV9 to TRBJ1-5; tentative D call: TRBD1 (6 bases). V was shortened by 0 bases and J by 11 bases, with 15 bases between the two germline ends. Germline V gene lookup returns CDR1 SGDLS and CDR2 YYNGEE. This CDR3 contains 14 residues. The chain's CDR3 is CASSVGVGGASQHF. For the CDR3, the DNA is TGTGCCAGCAGCGTAGGGGTAGGGGGAGCGTCCCAGCATTTT.

The V and J genes are TRBV28 and TRBJ2-5; D not resolved. Trimming removed 3 bases from V and 1 base from J, with 15 bases in between. This CDR3 spans 16 amino acids. Germline loops: CDR1 MDHEN, CDR2 SYDVKM. CDR3 sequence reads: CASSFSGAASQETQYF. CDR3 sequence (DNA): TGTGCCAGCAGTTTTTCGGGCGCAGCCTCCCAAGAGACCCAGTACTTC.

This clonotype was seen more than once but under ten times. V and J are TRBV7-2 and TRBJ2-5; D might be TRBD2 (6 bases). V was shortened by 5 bases and J by 13 bases, with 17 bases between the two germline ends. Germline assignment: CDR1 SGHTA and CDR2 FQGNSA. CDR3 length: 12 residues. In DNA, the CDR3 is TGTGCCAGCAGCATACTAGCAGGTGCCCCGTACTTC. Its translation is CASSILAGAPYF.

The CDR3 region is CASRSDRNSPLHF. The CDR3 DNA reads as TGCGCCAGCAGATCGGACAGAAATTCACCCCTCCACTTT. The J gene is TRBJ1-6, the V gene TRBV5-1; tentative D call: TRBD1 (6 bases). The CDR3 is made up of 13 amino acids. The V end was cut by 5 bases, the J end by 7 bases, with 10 bases between. Per germline, CDR1 SGHRS and CDR2 YFSETQ.

The CDR3 region is CSVGRDSLSPYEQYF. CDR3 nucleotide sequence: TGCAGCGTTGGAAGGGATAGTCTCTCGCCCTACGAGCAGTACTTC. The chain carries TRBV29-1 and TRBJ2-7, with D unresolved. Looked up from germline, CDR1 is SQVTM and CDR2 is ANQGSEA. V lost 4 bases to trimming and J lost 2 bases, with 18 bases between them. The CDR3 has 15 residues.

This clonotype was seen a few times. At one boundary the junction diverges from the germline segment, which might be a read error. V gene TRBV28 combines with J gene TRBJ2-1; TRBD2 matches at 14 bases. The CDR3 sequence is 16 residues long. The germline CDR1 and CDR2 sequences are MDHEN and SYDVKM. The CDR3 sequence: CASSGTSGSKTYEQCF. In DNA, the CDR3 is TGTGCCAGCAGTGGGACTAGCGGGAGTAAAACCTACGAGCAGTGCTTC.

This clonotype was detected a few times. This sequence joins TRBV5-1 and TRBJ1-1; 7 nucleotides align to TRBD1. The CDR3 runs 15 residues. Trimming took 4 bases from V and 3 from J; bases not matched to a gene: 9. Germline lookup yields CDR1 SGHRS and CDR2 YFSETQ. The CDR3 DNA follows: TGCGCCAGCAGCATACAGGGGAGTTTCGACACTGAAGCTTTCTTT. This sequence encodes CASSIQGSFDTEAFF. Filled out from reference TRBV5-1 and TRBJ1-1, the complete variable domain reads KAGVTQTPRYLIKTRGQQVTLSCSPISGHRSVSWYQQTPGQGLQFLFEYFSETQRNKGNFPGRFSGRQFSNSRSEMNVSTLELGDSALYLCASSIQGSFDTEAFFGQGTRLTVV.

This clonotype showed up just a few times. V gene TRBV15 combines with J gene TRBJ2-5, with 7 bases that match TRBD1. This CDR3 is 14 amino acids long. J was trimmed by 2 bases and V by 3 bases; bases with no gene match: 3. Per the germline V gene, CDR1 is LNHNV and CDR2 is YYDKDF (reference sequence). CDR3 DNA sequence: TGTGCCACCAGCAGCGACAGGGTACAAGAGACCCAGTACTTC. Protein sequence: CATSSDRVQETQYF. Combining the CDR3 with reference TRBV15 and TRBJ2-5 gives the whole variable domain DAMVIQNPRYQVTQFGKPVTLSCSQTLNHNVMYWYQQKSSQAPKLLFHYYDKDFNNEADTPDNFQSRRPNTSFCFLDIRSPGLGDTAMYLCATSSDRVQETQYFGPGTRLLVL.